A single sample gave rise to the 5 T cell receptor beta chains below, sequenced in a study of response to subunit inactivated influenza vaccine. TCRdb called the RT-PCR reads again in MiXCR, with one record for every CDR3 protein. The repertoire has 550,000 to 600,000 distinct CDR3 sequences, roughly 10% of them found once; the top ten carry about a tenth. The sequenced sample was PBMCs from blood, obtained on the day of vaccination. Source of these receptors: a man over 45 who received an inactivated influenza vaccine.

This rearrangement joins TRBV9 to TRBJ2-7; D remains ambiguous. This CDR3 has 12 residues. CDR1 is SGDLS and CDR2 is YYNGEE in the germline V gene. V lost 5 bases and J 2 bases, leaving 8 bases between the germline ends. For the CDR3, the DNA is TGTGCCAGCAGTGTGGTCCCCTACGAGCAGTACTTC. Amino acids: CASSVVPYEQYF.

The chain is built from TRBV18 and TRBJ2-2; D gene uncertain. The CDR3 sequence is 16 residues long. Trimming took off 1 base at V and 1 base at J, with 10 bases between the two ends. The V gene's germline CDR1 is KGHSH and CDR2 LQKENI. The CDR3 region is CASSPQTGLNTGELFF. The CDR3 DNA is TGTGCCAGCTCACCACAAACGGGCCTGAACACCGGGGAGCTGTTTTTT.

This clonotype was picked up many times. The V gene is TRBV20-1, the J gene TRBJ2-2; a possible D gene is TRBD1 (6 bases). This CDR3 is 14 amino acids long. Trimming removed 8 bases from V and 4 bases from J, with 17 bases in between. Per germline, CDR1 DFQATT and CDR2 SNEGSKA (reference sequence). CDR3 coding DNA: TGCAGTTTAGAAATGGGGGCACGCACCGGGGAGCTGTTTTTT. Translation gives CSLEMGARTGELFF.

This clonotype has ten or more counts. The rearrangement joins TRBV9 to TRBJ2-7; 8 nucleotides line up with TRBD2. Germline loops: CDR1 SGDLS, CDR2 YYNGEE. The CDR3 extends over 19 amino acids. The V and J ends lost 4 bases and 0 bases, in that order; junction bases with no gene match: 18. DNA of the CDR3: TGTGCCAGCAGCCCCGGCGGCGGGAGGTCCCGAGGTAGCTCCTACGAGCAGTACTTC. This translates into CASSPGGGRSRGSSYEQYF.

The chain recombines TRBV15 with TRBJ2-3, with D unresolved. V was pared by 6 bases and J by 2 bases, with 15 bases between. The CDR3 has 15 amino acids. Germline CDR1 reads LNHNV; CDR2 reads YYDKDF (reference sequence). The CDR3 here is CATRISPDLTDTQYF. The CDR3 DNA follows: TGTGCCACCAGAATTTCCCCGGACCTCACAGATACGCAGTATTTT.